This TCR beta chain is drawn from a study of blood T cells in healthy people across ages. The authors ran a second PCR of roughly 6 to 12 cycles using a sample-barcoded 5' primer and a J-beta primer mix. MiXCR was run by TCRdb on the 5' RACE reads, yielding one entry per CDR3 protein. The top ten hold about 3.9% of the sample, which has about 560,000 distinct CDR3 sequences, about 29% seen once. This clonotype came up a few times. From germline, CDR1 is MNHEY and CDR2 SMNVEV (reference sequence). There are 15 residues in the CDR3. These data also formed part of another study, on T cells of mothers and their children.

What was sequenced was blood. V and J are TRBV27 and TRBJ2-5, with 13 bases matching TRBD2. The J call may be faulty, since TRBJ2-1 better matches the DNA end. The TCR originated in a boy aged 2 to 10 in good health. CDR3 amino acids: CASSRLLAGGNEQFF. CDR3 nucleotide sequence: TGTGCCAGCAGCCGACTACTAGCGGGGGGGAATGAGCAGTTCTTC.